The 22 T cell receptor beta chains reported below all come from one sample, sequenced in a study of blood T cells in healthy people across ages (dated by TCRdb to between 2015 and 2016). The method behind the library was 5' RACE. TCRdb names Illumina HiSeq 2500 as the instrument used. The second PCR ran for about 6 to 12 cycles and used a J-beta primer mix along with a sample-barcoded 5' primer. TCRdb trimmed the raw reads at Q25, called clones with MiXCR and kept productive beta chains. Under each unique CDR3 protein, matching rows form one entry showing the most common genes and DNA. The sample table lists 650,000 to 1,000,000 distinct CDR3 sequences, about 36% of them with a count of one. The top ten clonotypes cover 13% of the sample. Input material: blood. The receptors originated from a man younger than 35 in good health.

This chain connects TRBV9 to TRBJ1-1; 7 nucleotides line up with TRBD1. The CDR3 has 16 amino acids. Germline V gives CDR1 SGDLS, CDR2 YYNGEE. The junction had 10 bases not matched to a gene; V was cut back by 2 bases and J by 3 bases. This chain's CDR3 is CASSVLGTDDYTEAFF. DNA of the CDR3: TGTGCCAGCAGCGTGCTCGGGACAGACGATTACACTGAAGCTTTCTTT.

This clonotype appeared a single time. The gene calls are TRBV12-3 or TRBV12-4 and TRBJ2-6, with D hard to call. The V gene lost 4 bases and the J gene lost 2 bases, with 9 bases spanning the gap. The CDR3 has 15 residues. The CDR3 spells CASSSSRAGANVLTF. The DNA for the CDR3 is TGTGCCAGCAGTTCATCTAGGGCTGGGGCCAACGTCCTGACTTTC.

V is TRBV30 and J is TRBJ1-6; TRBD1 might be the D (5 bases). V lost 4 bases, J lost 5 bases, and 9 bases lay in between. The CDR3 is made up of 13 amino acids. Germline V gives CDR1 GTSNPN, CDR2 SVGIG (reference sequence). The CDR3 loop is CAWTRQNNSPLHF. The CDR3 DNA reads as TGTGCCTGGACCCGACAGAATAATTCACCCCTCCACTTT.

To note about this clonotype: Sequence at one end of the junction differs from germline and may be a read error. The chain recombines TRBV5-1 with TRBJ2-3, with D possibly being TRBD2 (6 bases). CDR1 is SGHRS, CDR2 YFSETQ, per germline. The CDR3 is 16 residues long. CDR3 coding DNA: TGCGCCAGCAGCCCGGGGACTGCCATGAGCACAGATACGCGGTATTTT. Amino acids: CASSPGTAMSTDTRYF.

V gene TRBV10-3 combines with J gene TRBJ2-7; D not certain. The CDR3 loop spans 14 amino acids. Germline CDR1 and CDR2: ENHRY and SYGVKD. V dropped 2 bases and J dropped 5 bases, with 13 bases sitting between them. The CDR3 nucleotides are TGTGCCATCAGTGAGAGGCCGGAACGACACGAGCAGTACTTC. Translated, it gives CAISERPERHEQYF.

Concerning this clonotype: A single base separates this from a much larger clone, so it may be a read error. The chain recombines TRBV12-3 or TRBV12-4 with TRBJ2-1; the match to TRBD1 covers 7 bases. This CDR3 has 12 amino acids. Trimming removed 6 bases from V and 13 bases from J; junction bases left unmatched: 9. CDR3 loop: CASRLTGTAQFF. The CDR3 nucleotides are TGTGCCAGCAGATTAACCGGGACAGCTCAGTTCTTC.

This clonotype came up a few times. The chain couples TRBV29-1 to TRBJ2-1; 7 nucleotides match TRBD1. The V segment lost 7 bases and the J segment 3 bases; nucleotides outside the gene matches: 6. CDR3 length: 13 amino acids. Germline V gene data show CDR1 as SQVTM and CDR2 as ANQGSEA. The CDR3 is CSAQTGVYNEQFF. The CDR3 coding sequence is TGCAGCGCCCAAACAGGGGTCTACAATGAGCAGTTCTTC.

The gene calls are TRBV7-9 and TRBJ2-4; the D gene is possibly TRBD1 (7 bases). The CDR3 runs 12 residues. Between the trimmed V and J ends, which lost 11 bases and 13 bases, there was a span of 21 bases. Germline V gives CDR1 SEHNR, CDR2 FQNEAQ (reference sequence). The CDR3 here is CAGGGPTYGQYF. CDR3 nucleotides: TGTGCCGGAGGGGGCCCAACCTACGGGCAGTACTTC.

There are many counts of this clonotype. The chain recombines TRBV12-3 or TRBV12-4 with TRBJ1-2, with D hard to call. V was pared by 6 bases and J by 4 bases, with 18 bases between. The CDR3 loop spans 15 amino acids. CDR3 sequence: CASSTGSRLLYGYTF. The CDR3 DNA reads TGTGCCAGCAGCACGGGGTCCAGACTACTCTATGGCTACACCTTC.

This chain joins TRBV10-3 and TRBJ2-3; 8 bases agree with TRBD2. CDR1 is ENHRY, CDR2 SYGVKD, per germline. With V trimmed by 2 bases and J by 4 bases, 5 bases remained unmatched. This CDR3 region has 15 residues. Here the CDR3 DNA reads TGTGCCATCAGTGAGCCGGGGGGGCGTCCAGATACGCAGTATTTT. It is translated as CAISEPGGRPDTQYF.

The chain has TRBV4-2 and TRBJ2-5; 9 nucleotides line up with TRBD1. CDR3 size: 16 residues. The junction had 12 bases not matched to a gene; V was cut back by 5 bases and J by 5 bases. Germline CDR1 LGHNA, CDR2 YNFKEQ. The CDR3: CASSNTRDREDETQYF. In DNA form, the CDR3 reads TGTGCCAGCAGCAATACCCGGGACAGGGAGGATGAGACCCAGTACTTC.

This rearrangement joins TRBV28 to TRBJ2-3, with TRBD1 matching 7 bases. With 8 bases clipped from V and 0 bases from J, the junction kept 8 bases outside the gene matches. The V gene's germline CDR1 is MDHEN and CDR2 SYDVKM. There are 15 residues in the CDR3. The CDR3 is CASFDRERSTDTQYF. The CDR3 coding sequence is TGTGCCAGCTTTGACAGGGAACGAAGCACAGATACGCAGTATTTT. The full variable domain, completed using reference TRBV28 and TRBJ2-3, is DVKVTQSSRYLVKRTGEKVFLECVQDMDHENMFWYRQDPGLGLRLIYFSYDVKMKEKGDIPEGYSVSREKKERFSLILESASTNQTSMYLCASFDRERSTDTQYFGPGTRLTVL.

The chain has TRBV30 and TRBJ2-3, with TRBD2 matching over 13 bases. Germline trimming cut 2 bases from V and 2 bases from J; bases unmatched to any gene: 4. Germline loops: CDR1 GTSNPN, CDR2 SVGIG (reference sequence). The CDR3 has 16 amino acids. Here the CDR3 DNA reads TGTGCCTGGAGTTCCGGACTAGCGGGGGCCACAGATACGCAGTATTTT. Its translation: CAWSSGLAGATDTQYF.

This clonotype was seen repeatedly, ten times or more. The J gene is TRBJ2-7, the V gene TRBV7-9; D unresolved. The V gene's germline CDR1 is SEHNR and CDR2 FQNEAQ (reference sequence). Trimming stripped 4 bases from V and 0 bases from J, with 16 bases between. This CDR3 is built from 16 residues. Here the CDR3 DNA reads TGTGCCAGCAGCTCCCCTGGCGGATTCAGCTCCTACGAGCAGTACTTC. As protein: CASSSPGGFSSYEQYF.

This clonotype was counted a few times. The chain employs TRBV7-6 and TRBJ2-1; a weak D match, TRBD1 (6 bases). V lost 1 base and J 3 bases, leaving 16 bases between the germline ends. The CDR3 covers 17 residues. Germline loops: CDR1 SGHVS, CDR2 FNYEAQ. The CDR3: CASSLVGGFKGYNEQFF. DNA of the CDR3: TGTGCCAGCAGCTTAGTAGGGGGATTTAAGGGCTACAATGAGCAGTTCTTC.

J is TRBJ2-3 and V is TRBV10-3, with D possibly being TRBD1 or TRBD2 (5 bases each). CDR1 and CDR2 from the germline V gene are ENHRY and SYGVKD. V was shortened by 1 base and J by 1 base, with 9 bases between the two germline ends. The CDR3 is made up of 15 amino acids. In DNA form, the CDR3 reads TGTGCCATCAGTGAGTTGGGACGAGGCACAGATACGCAGTATTTT. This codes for CAISELGRGTDTQYF.

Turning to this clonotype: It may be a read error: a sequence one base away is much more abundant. Here the CDR3 reads CASILKGNGYTF. As DNA, the CDR3 is TGTGCCAGCATTTTAAAGGGGAATGGCTACACCTTC. The chain links TRBV12-3 or TRBV12-4 to TRBJ1-2, with D possibly being TRBD1 (5 bases). The CDR3 has 12 amino acids.

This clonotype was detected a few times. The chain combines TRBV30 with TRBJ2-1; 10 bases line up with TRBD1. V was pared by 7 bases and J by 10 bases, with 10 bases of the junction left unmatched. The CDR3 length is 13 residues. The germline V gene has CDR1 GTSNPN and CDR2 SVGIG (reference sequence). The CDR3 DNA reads TGTGCCTCGTCCCGGGACAGGGGTTTGGAGCAGTTCTTC. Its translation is CASSRDRGLEQFF.

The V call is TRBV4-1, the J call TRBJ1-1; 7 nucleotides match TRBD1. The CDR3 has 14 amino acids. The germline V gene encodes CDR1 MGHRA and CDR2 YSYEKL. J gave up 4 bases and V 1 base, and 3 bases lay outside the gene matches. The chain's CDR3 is CASSQGRGATEAFF. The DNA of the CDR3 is TGCGCCAGCAGCCAAGGCAGGGGGGCCACTGAAGCTTTCTTT.

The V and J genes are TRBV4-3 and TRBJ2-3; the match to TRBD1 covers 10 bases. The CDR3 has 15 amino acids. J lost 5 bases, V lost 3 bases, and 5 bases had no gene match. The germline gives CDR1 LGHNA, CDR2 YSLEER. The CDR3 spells CASSHDRGPQDTQYF. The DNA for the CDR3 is TGCGCCAGCAGCCATGACAGGGGGCCGCAAGATACGCAGTATTTT.

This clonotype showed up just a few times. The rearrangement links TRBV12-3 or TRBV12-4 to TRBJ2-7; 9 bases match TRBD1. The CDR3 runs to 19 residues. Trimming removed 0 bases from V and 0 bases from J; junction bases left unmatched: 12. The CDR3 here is CASSLARDRVNPFSYEQYF. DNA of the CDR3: TGTGCCAGCAGTTTAGCCCGGGACAGGGTAAATCCGTTCTCCTACGAGCAGTACTTC.

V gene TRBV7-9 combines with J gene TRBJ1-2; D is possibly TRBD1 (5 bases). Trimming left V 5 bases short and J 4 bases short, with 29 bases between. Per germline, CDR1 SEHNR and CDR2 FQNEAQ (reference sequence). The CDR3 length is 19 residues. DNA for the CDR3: TGTGCCAGCAGCCCCAGGTCTACAGGAGTACGATACCGACTCTATGGCTACACCTTC. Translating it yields CASSPRSTGVRYRLYGYTF.